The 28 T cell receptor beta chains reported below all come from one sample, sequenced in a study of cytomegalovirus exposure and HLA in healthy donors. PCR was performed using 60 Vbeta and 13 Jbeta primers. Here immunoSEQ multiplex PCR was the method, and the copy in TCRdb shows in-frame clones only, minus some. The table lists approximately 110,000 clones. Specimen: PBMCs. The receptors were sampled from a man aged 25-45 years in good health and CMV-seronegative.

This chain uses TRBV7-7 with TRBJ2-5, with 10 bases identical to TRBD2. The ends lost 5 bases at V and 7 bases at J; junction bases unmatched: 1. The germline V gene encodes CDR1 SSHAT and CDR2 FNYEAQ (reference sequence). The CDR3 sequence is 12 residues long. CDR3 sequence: CASSPSGGTQYF. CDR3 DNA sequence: TGTGCCAGCAGCCCTAGCGGGGGGACCCAGTACTTC.

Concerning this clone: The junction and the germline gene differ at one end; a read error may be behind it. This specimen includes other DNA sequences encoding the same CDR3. The CDR3 DNA sequence: TGCAGCGTGGAGGACCAAGGGACCCAGTACTTC. Translation gives CSVEDQGTQYF. The chain combines TRBV29-1 with TRBJ2-5; a possible D gene is TRBD2 (5 bases). Per germline, CDR1 SQVTM and CDR2 ANQGSEA. The CDR3 extends over 11 amino acids.

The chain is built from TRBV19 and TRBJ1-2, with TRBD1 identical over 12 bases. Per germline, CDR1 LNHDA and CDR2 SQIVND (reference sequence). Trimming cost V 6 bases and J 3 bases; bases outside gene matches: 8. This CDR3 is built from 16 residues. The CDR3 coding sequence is TGTGCCAGTAGACTAGGGACAGGGGGCGAGGACTATGGCTACACCTTC. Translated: CASRLGTGGEDYGYTF.

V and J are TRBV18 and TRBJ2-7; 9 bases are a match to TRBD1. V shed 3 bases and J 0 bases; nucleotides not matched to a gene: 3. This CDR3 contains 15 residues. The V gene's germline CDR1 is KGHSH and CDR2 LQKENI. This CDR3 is CASSPRTGVSYEQYF. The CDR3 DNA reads TGTGCCAGCTCACCTCGGACAGGGGTCTCCTACGAGCAGTACTTC.

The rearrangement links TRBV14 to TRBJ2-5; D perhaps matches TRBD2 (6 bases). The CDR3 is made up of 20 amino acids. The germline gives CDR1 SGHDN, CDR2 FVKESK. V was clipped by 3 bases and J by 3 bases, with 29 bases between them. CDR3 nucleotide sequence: TGTGCCAGCAGCCAGGATACCCGGGCTAAAGAGGAGGAGGGAGAAGAGACCCAGTACTTC. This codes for CASSQDTRAKEEEGEETQYF.

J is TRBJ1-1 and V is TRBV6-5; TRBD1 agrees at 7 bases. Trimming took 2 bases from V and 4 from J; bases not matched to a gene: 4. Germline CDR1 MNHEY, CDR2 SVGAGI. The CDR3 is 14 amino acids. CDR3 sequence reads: CASSYDRASTEAFF. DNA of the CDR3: TGTGCCAGCAGTTACGACAGGGCAAGCACTGAAGCTTTCTTT.

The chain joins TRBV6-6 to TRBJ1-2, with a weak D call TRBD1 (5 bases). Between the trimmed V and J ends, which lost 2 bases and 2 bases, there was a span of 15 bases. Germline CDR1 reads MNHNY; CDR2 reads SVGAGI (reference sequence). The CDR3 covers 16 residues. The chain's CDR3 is CASSYPQNGGNYGYTF. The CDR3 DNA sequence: TGTGCCAGCAGTTACCCCCAAAATGGGGGGAACTATGGCTACACCTTC.

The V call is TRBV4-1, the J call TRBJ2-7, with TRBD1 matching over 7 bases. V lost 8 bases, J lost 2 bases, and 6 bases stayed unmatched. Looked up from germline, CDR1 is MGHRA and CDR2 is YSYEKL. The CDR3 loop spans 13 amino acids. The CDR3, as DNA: TGCGCCAGCGGGACAGTGGTTACCTACGAGCAGTACTTC. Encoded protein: CASGTVVTYEQYF.

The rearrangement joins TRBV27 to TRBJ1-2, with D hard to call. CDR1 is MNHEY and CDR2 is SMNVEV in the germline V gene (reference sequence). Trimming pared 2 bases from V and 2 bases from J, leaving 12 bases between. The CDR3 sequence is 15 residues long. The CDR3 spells CASSLEFGGNYGYTF. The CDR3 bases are TGTGCCAGCAGTTTAGAGTTCGGCGGGAACTATGGCTACACCTTC.

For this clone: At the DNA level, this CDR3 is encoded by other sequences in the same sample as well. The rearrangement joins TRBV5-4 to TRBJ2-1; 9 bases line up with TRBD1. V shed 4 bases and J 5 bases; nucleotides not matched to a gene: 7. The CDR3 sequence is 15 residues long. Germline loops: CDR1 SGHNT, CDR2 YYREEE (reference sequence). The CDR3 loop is CASSHPGQGHNEQFF. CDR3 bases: TGTGCCAGCAGCCATCCGGGACAGGGCCACAATGAGCAGTTCTTC.

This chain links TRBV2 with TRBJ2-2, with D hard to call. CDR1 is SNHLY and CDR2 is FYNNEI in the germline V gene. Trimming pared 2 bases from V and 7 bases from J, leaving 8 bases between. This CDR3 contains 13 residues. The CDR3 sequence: CASSETRGGELFF. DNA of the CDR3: TGTGCCAGCAGTGAAACTCGCGGCGGGGAGCTGTTTTTT.

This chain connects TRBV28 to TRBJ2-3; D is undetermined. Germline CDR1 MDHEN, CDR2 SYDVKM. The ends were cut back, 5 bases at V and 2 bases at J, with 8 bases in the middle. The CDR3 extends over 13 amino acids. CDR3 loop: CASSPQITDTQYF. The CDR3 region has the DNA TGTGCCAGCAGTCCGCAGATCACAGATACGCAGTATTTT.

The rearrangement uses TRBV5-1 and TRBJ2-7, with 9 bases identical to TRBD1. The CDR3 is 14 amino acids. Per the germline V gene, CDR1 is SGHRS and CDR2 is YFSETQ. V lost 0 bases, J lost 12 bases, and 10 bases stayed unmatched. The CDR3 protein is CASSLGGTGTSPYF. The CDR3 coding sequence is TGCGCCAGCAGCTTGGGGGGGACAGGGACCTCCCCGTACTTC.

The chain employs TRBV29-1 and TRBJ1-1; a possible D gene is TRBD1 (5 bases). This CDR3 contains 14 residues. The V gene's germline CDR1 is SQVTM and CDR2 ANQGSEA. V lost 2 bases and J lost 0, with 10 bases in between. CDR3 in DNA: TGCAGCGTTGAACAACGGGGGATGAACACTGAAGCTTTCTTT. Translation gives CSVEQRGMNTEAFF.

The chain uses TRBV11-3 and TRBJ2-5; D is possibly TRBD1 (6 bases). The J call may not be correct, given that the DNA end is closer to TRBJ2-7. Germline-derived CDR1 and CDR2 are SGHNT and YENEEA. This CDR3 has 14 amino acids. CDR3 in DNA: TGTGCCAGCAGCTTAGGAGGGGGCTCCTACGAGCAGTACTTC. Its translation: CASSLGGGSYEQYF.

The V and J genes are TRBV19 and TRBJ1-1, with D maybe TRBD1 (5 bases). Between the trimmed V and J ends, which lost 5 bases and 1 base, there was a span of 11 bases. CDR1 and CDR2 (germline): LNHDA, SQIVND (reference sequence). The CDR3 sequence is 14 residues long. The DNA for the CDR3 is TGTGCCAGTAGTTCCAGGGATTCGAACACTGAAGCTTTCTTT. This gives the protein CASSSRDSNTEAFF.

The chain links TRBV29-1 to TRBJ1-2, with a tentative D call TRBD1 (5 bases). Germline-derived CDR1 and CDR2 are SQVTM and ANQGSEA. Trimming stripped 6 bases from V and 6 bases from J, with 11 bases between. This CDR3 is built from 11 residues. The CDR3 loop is CSVDTRDGYTF. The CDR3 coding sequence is TGCAGCGTGGACACACGGGATGGCTACACCTTC.

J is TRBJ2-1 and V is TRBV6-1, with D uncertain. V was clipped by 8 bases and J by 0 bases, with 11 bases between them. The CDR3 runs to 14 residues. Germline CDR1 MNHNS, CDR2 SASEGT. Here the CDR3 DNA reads TGTGCCAGCCATCGGAGCTACTCCTACAATGAGCAGTTCTTC. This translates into CASHRSYSYNEQFF.

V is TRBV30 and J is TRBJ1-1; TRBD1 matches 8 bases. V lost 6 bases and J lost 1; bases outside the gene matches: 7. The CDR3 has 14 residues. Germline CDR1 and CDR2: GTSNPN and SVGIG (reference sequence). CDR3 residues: CACQRDRGNTEAFF. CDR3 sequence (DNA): TGTGCCTGCCAAAGAGACAGGGGGAACACTGAAGCTTTCTTT.

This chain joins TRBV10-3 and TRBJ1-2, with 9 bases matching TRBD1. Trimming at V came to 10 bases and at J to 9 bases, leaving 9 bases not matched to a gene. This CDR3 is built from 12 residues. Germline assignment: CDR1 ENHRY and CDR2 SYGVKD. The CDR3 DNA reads TGTGCCAGCAAAGGGGACAGGGATAGCTACACCTTC. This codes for CASKGDRDSYTF.

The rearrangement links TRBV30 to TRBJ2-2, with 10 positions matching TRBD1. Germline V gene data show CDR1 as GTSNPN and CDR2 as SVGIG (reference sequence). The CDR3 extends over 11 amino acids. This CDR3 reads CAGQGTGELFF. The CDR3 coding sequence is TGTGCGGGACAGGGGACCGGGGAGCTGTTTTTT.

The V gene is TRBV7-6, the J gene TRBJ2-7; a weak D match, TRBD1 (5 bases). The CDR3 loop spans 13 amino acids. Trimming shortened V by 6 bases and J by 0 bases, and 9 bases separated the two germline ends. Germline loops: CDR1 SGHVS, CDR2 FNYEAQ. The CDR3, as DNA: TGTGCCAGCAGAGCCAGGGACTCCTACGAGCAGTACTTC. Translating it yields CASRARDSYEQYF. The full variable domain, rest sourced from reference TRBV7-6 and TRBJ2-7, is GAGVSQSPRYKVTKRGQDVALRCDPISGHVSLYWYRQALGQGPEFLTYFNYEAQQDKSGLPNDRFSAERPEGSISTLTIQRTEQRDSAMYRCASRARDSYEQYFGPGTRLTVT.

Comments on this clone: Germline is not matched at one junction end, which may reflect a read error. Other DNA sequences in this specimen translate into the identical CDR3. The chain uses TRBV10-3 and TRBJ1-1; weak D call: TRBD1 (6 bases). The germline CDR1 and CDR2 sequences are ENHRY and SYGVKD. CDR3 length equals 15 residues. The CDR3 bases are TGTGCCATCAGACCCAACCGGGACACGAACACTGAAGCCTTCTTT. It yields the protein CAIRPNRDTNTEAFF.

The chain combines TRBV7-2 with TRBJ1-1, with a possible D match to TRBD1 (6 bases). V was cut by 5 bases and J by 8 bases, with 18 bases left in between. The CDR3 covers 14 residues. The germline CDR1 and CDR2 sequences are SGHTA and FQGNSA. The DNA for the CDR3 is TGTGCCAGCAGCAACCAAATAGGACAGCCCGAAGCTTTCTTT. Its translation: CASSNQIGQPEAFF.

CDR3 DNA sequence: TGTGCCAGCAGCTTAGGGGTGGGCACTGAAGCTTTCTTT. It codes for CASSLGVGTEAFF. The chain recombines TRBV5-5 with TRBJ1-1, with a possible D match to TRBD1 (5 bases). V lost 2 bases, J lost 4 bases, and 9 bases lay in between. The CDR3 loop spans 13 amino acids. Germline V CDR1 and CDR2: SGHKS, YYEKEE (reference sequence).

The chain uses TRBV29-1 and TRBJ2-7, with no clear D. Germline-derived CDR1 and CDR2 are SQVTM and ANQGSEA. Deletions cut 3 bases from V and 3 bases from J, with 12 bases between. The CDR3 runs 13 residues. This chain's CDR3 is CSVEISQSYEQYF. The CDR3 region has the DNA TGCAGCGTTGAGATTAGCCAGAGCTACGAGCAGTACTTC.

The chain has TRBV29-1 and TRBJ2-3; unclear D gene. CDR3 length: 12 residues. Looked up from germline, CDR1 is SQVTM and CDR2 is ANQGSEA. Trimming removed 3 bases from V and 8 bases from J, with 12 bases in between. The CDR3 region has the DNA TGCAGCGTTGAGTACCTGAGAGGTACGCAGTATTTT. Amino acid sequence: CSVEYLRGTQYF.

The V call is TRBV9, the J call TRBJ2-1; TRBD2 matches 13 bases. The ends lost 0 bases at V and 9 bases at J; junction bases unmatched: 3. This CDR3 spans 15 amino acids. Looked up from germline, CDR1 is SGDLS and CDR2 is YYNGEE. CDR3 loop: CASSVGTSGRGEQFF. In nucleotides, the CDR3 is TGTGCCAGCAGCGTAGGGACTAGCGGGAGAGGTGAGCAGTTCTTC.